There are a few counts of the clone carrying this T cell receptor beta chain. Its antigen is not identified. This sample was included in a study of beta chain features in type 1 diabetes. Sequencing targeted expressed TCRB transcripts, as all isolated RNA had been reverse transcribed. The method was immunoSEQ multiplex PCR; TCRdb's version includes in-frame clones alone and lacks a portion of them. This sample has approximately 170,000 clones, with more than 60% found just once. Study observations and caveats: Within each of all four CD4+ subsets, Type 1 diabetes patients had TCRB CDR3s that were moderately but significantly shorter. Because the template was cDNA, high-expressing cells might be over-represented.

CDR1 and CDR2 from the germline V gene are GTSNPN and SVGIG (reference sequence). V was trimmed by 2 bases and J by 7 bases, leaving 8 bases between them. CDR3 length equals 11 residues. The receptor was isolated from a man aged 25-45 years with type 1 diabetes. Source material: naive CD4+ T cells from blood. This rearrangement joins TRBV30 to TRBJ2-5; D gene unclear. For the CDR3, the DNA is TGTGCCTGGAGTACGGTTGGGACCCAGTACTTC. Translated, it gives CAWSTVGTQYF.